The entry below describes one T cell receptor beta chain. This specimen belongs to a study of shared clonotypes between healthy human individuals. There were no recent acute infections or vaccinations among the donors, who were healthy HIV-negative adults. Deep was the level at which the assay was run. The authors sequenced unsorted PBMC DNA on ten immunoSEQ deep assay plates. Only in-frame clones appear in the TCRdb table, and some are missing; sequencing was by immunoSEQ multiplex PCR. The table shows approximately 460,000 clones, with roughly 80% occurring only once. Germline V gene data show CDR1 as ENHRY and CDR2 as SYGVKD. The CDR3 loop spans 12 amino acids. The V and J ends lost 6 bases and 9 bases, in that order; junction bases with no gene match: 4.

The sequence was collected from a woman aged 40 to 50 in good health. Some clones in this sample may be carry-over from other donors' samples. Sequenced material: PBMCs. The J gene is TRBJ2-1, the V gene TRBV10-3, with 8 bases that match TRBD2. CDR3 sequence: CAIRREGSEQFF. CDR3 coding DNA: TGTGCCATCAGACGGGAGGGTAGTGAGCAGTTCTTC.